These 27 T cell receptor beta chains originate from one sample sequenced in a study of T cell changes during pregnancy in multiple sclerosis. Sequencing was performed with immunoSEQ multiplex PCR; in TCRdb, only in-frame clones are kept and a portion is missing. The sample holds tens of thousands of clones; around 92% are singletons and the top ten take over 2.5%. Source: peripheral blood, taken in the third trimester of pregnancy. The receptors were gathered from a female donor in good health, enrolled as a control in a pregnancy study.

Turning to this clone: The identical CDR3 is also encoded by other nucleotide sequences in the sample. In DNA form, the CDR3 reads TGTGCCAGCAGACGAACAGGGGGCGAGCAGTACTTC. The encoded protein is CASRRTGGEQYF. The chain uses TRBV28 and TRBJ2-7, with TRBD1 identical over 8 bases. Losses at the gene ends were 6 bases for V and 6 bases for J; bases not matched to a gene: 4. The germline CDR1 and CDR2 sequences are MDHEN and SYDVKM. The CDR3 totals 12 residues.

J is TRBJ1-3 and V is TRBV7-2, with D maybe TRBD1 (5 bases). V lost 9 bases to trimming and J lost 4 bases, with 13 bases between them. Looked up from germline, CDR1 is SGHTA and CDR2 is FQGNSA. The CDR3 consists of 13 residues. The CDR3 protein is CASRLGQGNTIYF. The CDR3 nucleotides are TGTGCCAGTCGCCTGGGGCAAGGAAACACCATATATTTT.

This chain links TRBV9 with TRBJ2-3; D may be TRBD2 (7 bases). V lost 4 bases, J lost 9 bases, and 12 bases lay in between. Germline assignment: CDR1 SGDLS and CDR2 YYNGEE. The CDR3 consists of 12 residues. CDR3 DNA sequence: TGTGCCAGCAGCCCGGAGGGGGGGACGCAGTATTTT. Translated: CASSPEGGTQYF.

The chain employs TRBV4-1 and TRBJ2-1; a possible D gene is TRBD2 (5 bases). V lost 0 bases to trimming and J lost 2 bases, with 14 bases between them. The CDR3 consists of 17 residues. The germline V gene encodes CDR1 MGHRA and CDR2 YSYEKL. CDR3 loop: CASSQDRVGVTYNEQFF. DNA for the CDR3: TGCGCCAGCAGCCAAGATCGGGTCGGGGTGACCTACAATGAGCAGTTCTTC.

This CDR3 reads CASSQASGSYEQYF. The CDR3 DNA follows: TGCGCCAGCAGCCAAGCTTCGGGGTCCTACGAGCAGTACTTC. The chain links TRBV4-1 to TRBJ2-7; a possible D gene is TRBD2 (5 bases). The germline V gene has CDR1 MGHRA and CDR2 YSYEKL. Deletions cut 1 base from V and 1 base from J, with 8 bases between. The CDR3 sequence is 14 residues long.

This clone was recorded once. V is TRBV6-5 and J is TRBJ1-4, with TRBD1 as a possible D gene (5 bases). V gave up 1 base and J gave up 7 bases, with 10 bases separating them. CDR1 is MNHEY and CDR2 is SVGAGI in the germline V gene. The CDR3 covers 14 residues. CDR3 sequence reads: CASSYYRTPEKLFF. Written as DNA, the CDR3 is TGTGCCAGCAGTTACTATAGGACACCTGAAAAACTGTTTTTT.

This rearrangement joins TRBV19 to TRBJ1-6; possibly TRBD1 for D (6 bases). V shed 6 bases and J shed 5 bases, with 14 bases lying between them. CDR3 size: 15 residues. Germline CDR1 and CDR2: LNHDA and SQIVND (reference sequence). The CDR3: CASSVGQNNNSPLHF. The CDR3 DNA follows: TGTGCCAGTAGCGTCGGACAGAACAATAATTCACCCCTCCACTTT.

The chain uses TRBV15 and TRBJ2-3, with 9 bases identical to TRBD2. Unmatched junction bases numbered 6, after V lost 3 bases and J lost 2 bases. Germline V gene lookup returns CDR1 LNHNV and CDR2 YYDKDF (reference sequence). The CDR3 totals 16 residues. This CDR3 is CATSRGGGAVTDTQYF. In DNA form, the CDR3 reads TGTGCCACCAGCAGGGGCGGGGGGGCTGTCACAGATACGCAGTATTTT.

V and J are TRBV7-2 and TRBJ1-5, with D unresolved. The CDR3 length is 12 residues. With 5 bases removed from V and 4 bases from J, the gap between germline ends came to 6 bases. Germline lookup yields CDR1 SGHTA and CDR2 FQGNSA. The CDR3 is CASSPGNQPQHF. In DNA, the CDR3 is TGTGCCAGCAGCCCAGGAAATCAGCCCCAGCATTTT.

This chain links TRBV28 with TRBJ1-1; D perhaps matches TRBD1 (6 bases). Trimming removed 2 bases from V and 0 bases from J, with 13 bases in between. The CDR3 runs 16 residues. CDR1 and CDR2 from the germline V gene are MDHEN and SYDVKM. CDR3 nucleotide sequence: TGTGCCAGCAGTTTAAGGGCAGGGGTAATGAACACTGAAGCTTTCTTT. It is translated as CASSLRAGVMNTEAFF.

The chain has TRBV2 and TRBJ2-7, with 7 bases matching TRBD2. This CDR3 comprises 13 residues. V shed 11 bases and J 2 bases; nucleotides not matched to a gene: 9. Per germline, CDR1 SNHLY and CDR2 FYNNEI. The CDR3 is CACVGGRAYEQYF. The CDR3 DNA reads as TGTGCCTGCGTCGGGGGGAGAGCCTACGAGCAGTACTTC.

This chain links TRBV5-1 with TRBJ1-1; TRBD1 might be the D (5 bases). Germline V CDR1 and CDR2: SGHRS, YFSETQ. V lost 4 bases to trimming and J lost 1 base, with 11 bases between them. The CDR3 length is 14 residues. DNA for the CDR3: TGCGCCAGCAGCCACGACAGCCCGAACACTGAAGCTTTCTTT. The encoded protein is CASSHDSPNTEAFF.

This CDR3 reads CASSFQGAITEAFF. The CDR3 nucleotides read TGTGCCAGCAGTTTCCAGGGGGCGATCACTGAAGCTTTCTTT. This chain joins TRBV27 and TRBJ1-1; 8 bases are a match to TRBD1. CDR3 length equals 14 residues. V shed 3 bases and J 4 bases; nucleotides not matched to a gene: 4. Germline CDR1 reads MNHEY; CDR2 reads SMNVEV (reference sequence).

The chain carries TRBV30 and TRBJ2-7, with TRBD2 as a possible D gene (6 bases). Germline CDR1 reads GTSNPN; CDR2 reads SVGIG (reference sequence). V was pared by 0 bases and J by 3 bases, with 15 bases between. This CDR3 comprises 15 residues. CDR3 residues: CAWSVRAGMNYEQYF. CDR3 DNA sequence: TGTGCCTGGAGTGTACGGGCGGGGATGAACTACGAGCAGTACTTC.

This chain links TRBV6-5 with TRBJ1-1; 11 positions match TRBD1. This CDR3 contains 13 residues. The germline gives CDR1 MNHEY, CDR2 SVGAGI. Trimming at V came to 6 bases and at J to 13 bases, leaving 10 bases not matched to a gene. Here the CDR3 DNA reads TGTGCCAGCAGCCCCGGGACAGGGGGTGTCGGTTTCTTT. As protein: CASSPGTGGVGFF.

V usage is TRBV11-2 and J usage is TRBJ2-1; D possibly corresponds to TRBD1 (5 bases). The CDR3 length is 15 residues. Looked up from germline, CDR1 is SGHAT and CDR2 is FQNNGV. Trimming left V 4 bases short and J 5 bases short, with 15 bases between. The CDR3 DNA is TGTGCCAGCAGCTCGTTCAACAGGCGCGACAATGAGCAGTTCTTC. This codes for CASSSFNRRDNEQFF. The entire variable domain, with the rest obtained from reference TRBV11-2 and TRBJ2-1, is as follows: EAGVAQSPRYKIIEKRQSVAFWCNPISGHATLYWYQQILGQGPKLLIQFQNNGVVDDSQLPKDRFSAERLKGVDSTLKIQPAKLEDSAVYLCASSSFNRRDNEQFFGPGTRLTVL.

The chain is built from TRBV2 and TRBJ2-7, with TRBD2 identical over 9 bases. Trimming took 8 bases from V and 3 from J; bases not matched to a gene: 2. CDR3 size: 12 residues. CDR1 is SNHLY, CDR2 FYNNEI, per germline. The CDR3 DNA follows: TGTGCCAGCCAGACTAGCGGCTACGAGCAGTACTTC. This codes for CASQTSGYEQYF.

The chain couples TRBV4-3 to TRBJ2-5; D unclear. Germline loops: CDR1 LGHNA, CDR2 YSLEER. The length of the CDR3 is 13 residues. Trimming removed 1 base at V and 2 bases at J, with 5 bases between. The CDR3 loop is CASSQGLQETQYF. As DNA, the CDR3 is TGCGCCAGCAGCCAAGGACTTCAAGAGACCCAGTACTTC.

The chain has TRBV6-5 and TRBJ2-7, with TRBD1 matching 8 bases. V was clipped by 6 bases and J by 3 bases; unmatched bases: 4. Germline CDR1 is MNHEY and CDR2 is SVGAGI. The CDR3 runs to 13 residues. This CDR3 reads CASRGQVFYEQYF. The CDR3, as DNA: TGTGCCAGCAGGGGACAGGTTTTCTACGAGCAGTACTTC.

The CDR3 sequence is CAWSRGSGVQETQYF. As DNA, the CDR3 is TGTGCCTGGAGTAGGGGTAGCGGAGTCCAAGAGACCCAGTACTTC. This chain links TRBV30 with TRBJ2-5; possibly TRBD2 for D (6 bases). Trimming cost V 2 bases and J 1 base, with 14 bases left between them. This CDR3 is 15 amino acids long. Germline V gene data show CDR1 as GTSNPN and CDR2 as SVGIG (reference sequence). Full variable domain (missing parts from reference TRBV30 and TRBJ2-5): SQTIHQWPATLVQPVGSPLSLECTVEGTSNPNLYWYRQAAGRGLQLLFYSVGIGQISSEVPQNLSASRPQDRQFILSSKKLLLSDSGFYLCAWSRGSGVQETQYFGPGTRLLVL.

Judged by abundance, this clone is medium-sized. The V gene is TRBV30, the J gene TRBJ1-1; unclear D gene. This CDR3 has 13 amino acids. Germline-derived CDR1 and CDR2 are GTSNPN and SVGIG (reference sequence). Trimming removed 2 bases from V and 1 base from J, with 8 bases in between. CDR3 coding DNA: TGTGCCTGGAGTTGGAGGGAGAACACTGAAGCTTTCTTT. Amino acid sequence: CAWSWRENTEAFF.

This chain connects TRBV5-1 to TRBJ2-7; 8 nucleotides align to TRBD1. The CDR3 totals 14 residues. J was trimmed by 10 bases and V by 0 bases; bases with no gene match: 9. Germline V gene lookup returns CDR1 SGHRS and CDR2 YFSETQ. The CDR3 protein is CASSLDRDRLSQYF. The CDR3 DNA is TGCGCCAGCAGCTTGGACCGGGACAGGTTGTCCCAGTACTTC.

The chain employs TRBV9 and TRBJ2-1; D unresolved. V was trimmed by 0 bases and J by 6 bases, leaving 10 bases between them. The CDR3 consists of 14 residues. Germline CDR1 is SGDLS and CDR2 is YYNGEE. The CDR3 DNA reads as TGTGCCAGCAGCGTAGGGAGTAAGCGCAATGAGCAGTTCTTC. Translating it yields CASSVGSKRNEQFF.

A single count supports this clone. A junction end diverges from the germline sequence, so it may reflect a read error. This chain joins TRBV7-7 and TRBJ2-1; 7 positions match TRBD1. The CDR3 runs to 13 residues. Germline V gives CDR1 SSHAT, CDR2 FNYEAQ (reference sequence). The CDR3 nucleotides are TGTGCTAGCAGCTCCACAGGGGCGGATGAGCAGTTCTTC. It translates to CASSSTGADEQFF.

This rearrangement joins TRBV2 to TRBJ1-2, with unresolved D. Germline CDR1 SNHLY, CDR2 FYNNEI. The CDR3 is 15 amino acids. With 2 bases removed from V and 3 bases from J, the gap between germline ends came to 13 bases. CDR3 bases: TGTGCCAGCAGTGAAAGGGAGCGAAGTGACTATGGCTACACCTTC. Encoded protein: CASSERERSDYGYTF. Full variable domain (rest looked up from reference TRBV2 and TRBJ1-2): EPEVTQTPSHQVTQMGQEVILRCVPISNHLYFYWYRQILGQKVEFLVSFYNNEISEKSEIFDDQFSVERPDGSNFTLKIRSTKLEDSAMYFCASSERERSDYGYTFGSGTRLTVV.

The CDR3 protein is CASSNYRDRGYEQYF. The DNA for the CDR3 is TGTGCCAGCAGTAATTACCGGGACAGGGGCTACGAGCAGTACTTC. The J gene is TRBJ2-7, the V gene TRBV6-5, with 10 bases identical to TRBD1. The CDR3 length is 15 residues. The V segment lost 5 bases and the J segment 3 bases; nucleotides outside the gene matches: 7. Germline V CDR1 and CDR2: MNHEY, SVGAGI.

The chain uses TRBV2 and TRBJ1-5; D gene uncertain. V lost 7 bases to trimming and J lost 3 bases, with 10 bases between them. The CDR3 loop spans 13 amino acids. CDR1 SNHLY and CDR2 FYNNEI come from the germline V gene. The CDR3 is CASMTSPNQPQHF. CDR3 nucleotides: TGTGCCAGCATGACTTCACCCAATCAGCCCCAGCATTTT.